Each of the 5 T cell receptor beta chains below was sequenced from the same sample in a study of cytomegalovirus exposure and HLA in healthy donors. Primers included in the PCR were 60 Vbeta and 13 Jbeta primers. Profiled with immunoSEQ multiplex PCR; TCRdb holds only in-frame clones, not every one. The sample lists around 100,000 clones; over 60% were seen once. Material: PBMCs. These receptors were collected from a male donor in good health and CMV-seropositive.

This chain connects TRBV11-2 to TRBJ2-5; D gene uncertain. Judging by the DNA end, TRBJ2-7 fits better; the J call may be wrong. Germline CDR1 SGHAT, CDR2 FQNNGV. The CDR3 runs to 12 residues. The CDR3 coding sequence is TGTGCCAGCAGCTCAGAGGTGCACGAGCAGTACTTC. Translated: CASSSEVHEQYF.

The chain couples TRBV29-1 to TRBJ2-2; D perhaps matches TRBD1 (6 bases). Per the germline V gene, CDR1 is SQVTM and CDR2 is ANQGSEA. The CDR3 covers 14 residues. The V and J ends lost 1 base and 4 bases respectively, with 10 bases between them. This CDR3 is CSVEAQGRTGELFF. The CDR3 DNA reads TGCAGCGTTGAAGCACAGGGCCGCACCGGGGAGCTGTTTTTT.

DNA for the CDR3: TGTGCCAGTAGTATTTCGGCGGGGGGCCATGAGCAGTTCTTC. This gives the protein CASSISAGGHEQFF. The V gene is TRBV19, the J gene TRBJ2-1; 8 nucleotides agree with TRBD2. The junction had 6 bases not matched to a gene; V was cut back by 3 bases and J by 8 bases. The V gene's germline CDR1 is LNHDA and CDR2 SQIVND (reference sequence). The CDR3 length is 14 residues. Drawing the rest from reference TRBV19 and TRBJ2-1, the complete variable domain is DGGITQSPKYLFRKEGQNVTLSCEQNLNHDAMYWYRQDPGQGLRLIYYSQIVNDFQKGDIAEGYSVSREKKESFPLTVTSAQKNPTAFYLCASSISAGGHEQFFGPGTRLTVL.

This chain joins TRBV5-1 and TRBJ2-5, with 10 bases identical to TRBD1. The CDR3 loop spans 13 amino acids. Germline V gene data show CDR1 as SGHRS and CDR2 as YFSETQ. The V segment lost 7 bases and the J segment 3 bases; nucleotides outside the gene matches: 3. CDR3 protein: CASRQGAEETQYF. CDR3 DNA: TGCGCCAGCCGACAGGGGGCAGAAGAGACCCAGTACTTC.

The chain carries TRBV29-1 and TRBJ1-5, with D tentatively TRBD1 (6 bases). Germline-derived CDR1 and CDR2 are SQVTM and ANQGSEA. Trimming took 5 bases from V and 3 from J, leaving 11 bases between them. This CDR3 contains 13 residues. CDR3 in DNA: TGCAGCGTTCAACAGGGCTACAATCAGCCCCAGCATTTT. Amino acids: CSVQQGYNQPQHF.